A selection of T cell receptor beta chains follows, all from one sample in a study of blood T cell repertoires in COVID-19. Assay used: immunoSEQ multiplex PCR; TCRdb lists only in-frame clones, some missing. Of about 190,000 clones detected, roughly 78% appear once; the ten largest clones hold approximately 2.9%. The material sequenced was peripheral blood. These TCRs come from an elderly woman with active or convalescent COVID-19. Both conserved end residues are part of each CDR3. A D gene is named only where the DNA matches it firmly. Some rows mark clone size as missing; the rest say once, few, many or name a class of expanded clone.

j_call: TRBJ2-5
clone_size: .
v_call: TRBV5-4
d_call: TRBD1
cdr3_nt: TGTGCCAGCAGCTTGGGGACAGGACAAGAGACCCAGTACTTC
cdr3_aa: CASSLGTGQETQYF

j_call: TRBJ2-5
clone_size: .
v_call: TRBV6-1
d_call: TRBD2
cdr3_nt: TGTGCCAGCAGTGAAGCGCCTTCTAGCGGGGGCGGCCAAGAGACCCAGTACTTC
cdr3_aa: CASSEAPSSGGGQETQYF

j_call: TRBJ2-7
clone_size: .
v_call: TRBV2
d_call: .
cdr3_nt: TGTGCCAGCAGTGAAGCGATCGTTACCGGCGAGCAGTACTTC
cdr3_aa: CASSEAIVTGEQYF

j_call: TRBJ2-1
clone_size: .
v_call: TRBV19
d_call: TRBD2
cdr3_nt: TGTGCCACCTCCCCTCAAAGCGGGGGCTCTGCCAATGAGCAGTTCTTC
cdr3_aa: CATSPQSGGSANEQFF

j_call: TRBJ2-3
clone_size: .
v_call: TRBV3-1/TRBV3-2
d_call: .
cdr3_nt: TGTGCCAGCAGCCAATCCGGACTTCCCAGCACAGATACGCAGTATTTT
cdr3_aa: CASSQSGLPSTDTQYF

j_call: TRBJ2-7
clone_size: few
v_call: TRBV11-3
d_call: TRBD1
cdr3_nt: TGTGCCAGCAGCCTGGGTGGGGACAGGGACTACGAGCAGTACTTC
cdr3_aa: CASSLGGDRDYEQYF

j_call: TRBJ2-7
clone_size: .
v_call: TRBV6-2/TRBV6-3
d_call: .
cdr3_nt: TGTGCCAGCAGCCGTCTGGGGGGGCAGTACTTC
cdr3_aa: CASSRLGGQYF

j_call: TRBJ1-1
clone_size: .
v_call: TRBV7-6
d_call: .
cdr3_nt: TGTGCCAGCGGTCGACAGATGAACACTGAAGCTTTCTTT
cdr3_aa: CASGRQMNTEAFF

j_call: TRBJ2-3
clone_size: .
v_call: TRBV10-3
d_call: TRBD1
cdr3_nt: TGTGCCATCACCCCGGGACAGGGCACAGATACGCAGTATTTT
cdr3_aa: CAITPGQGTDTQYF

j_call: TRBJ2-7
clone_size: .
v_call: TRBV4-1
d_call: .
cdr3_nt: TGCGCCAGCAGCCACCCTAGCTCGCAAGGTACCTACGAGCAGTACTTC
cdr3_aa: CASSHPSSQGTYEQYF

j_call: TRBJ2-2
clone_size: .
v_call: TRBV10-3
d_call: .
cdr3_nt: TGTGCCATCAGTAATCGCTTCGACGGGACCGGGGAGCTGTTTTTT
cdr3_aa: CAISNRFDGTGELFF

j_call: TRBJ2-3
clone_size: .
v_call: TRBV5-6
d_call: TRBD2
cdr3_nt: TGTGCCAGCAGCTTAACTAGCGGGGTCACCACAGATACGCAGTATTTT
cdr3_aa: CASSLTSGVTTDTQYF

j_call: TRBJ1-2
clone_size: .
v_call: TRBV18
d_call: .
cdr3_nt: TGTGCCAGCTCACCATACAGGGATGGCTACACCTTC
cdr3_aa: CASSPYRDGYTF

j_call: TRBJ2-3
clone_size: medium-sized
v_call: TRBV4-1
d_call: .
cdr3_nt: TGCGCCAGCAGCCAAGAAGCGGATAATACGCAGTATTTT
cdr3_aa: CASSQEADNTQYF

j_call: TRBJ1-6
clone_size: .
v_call: TRBV5-1
d_call: TRBD1
cdr3_nt: TGCGCCAGCAGCTTTCAGGGGGCGGATTCACCCCTCCACTTT
cdr3_aa: CASSFQGADSPLHF

j_call: TRBJ2-7
clone_size: .
v_call: TRBV29-1
d_call: TRBD1
cdr3_nt: TGCAGCGTTGTGTTTGGACAGGGAACCTACGAGCAGTACTTC
cdr3_aa: CSVVFGQGTYEQYF

j_call: TRBJ1-1
clone_size: .
v_call: TRBV10-1
d_call: .
cdr3_nt: TGCGCCAGCAGTGAGGGCAGGGGAATGAACACTGAAGCTTTCTTT
cdr3_aa: CASSEGRGMNTEAFF

j_call: TRBJ2-5
clone_size: .
v_call: TRBV7-8
d_call: TRBD1
cdr3_nt: TGTGCCAGCAGTTTGGACAGGGGGCTGGAGACCCAGTACTTC
cdr3_aa: CASSLDRGLETQYF

j_call: TRBJ1-4
clone_size: .
v_call: TRBV2
d_call: TRBD1
cdr3_nt: TGTGCCAGCAGTGAACTGGGACAGAGTAATGAAAAACTGTTTTTT
cdr3_aa: CASSELGQSNEKLFF

j_call: TRBJ2-1
clone_size: once
v_call: TRBV2
d_call: .
cdr3_nt: TGTGCCAGCACCGCCTACAATGAGCAGTTCTTC
cdr3_aa: CASTAYNEQFF